This TCR beta chain was recovered during a study of shared clonotypes between healthy human individuals. Naive-designated CD8 cells lacked CD45RO, were positively enriched for CCR7, and omitted terminally differentiated effector memory CD45RA+ cells. Study results and caveats: About 5% of naive CD4 clonotypes were shared across a handful of donors.

Each cell subset's genomic DNA was divided evenly among several immunoSEQ plates. TCRdb keeps only in-frame clones here, not all; method: immunoSEQ multiplex PCR. The profile shows about 750,000 clones, approximately 92% of them singletons. About this clone: Its antigen is unknown. Other DNA sequences in this sample translate to the same CDR3.

This CDR3 is 12 amino acids long. Deletions cut 6 bases from V and 6 bases from J, with 10 bases between. The germline V gene encodes CDR1 SNHLY and CDR2 FYNNEI. This sequence joins TRBV2 and TRBJ2-3, with D perhaps matching TRBD2 (7 bases). This receptor was taken from a man aged 25-45 years in good health. Specimen: naive CD8+ T cells sorted from blood. The CDR3 region has the DNA TGTGCCAGCAGGGGGGGGCCGGATACGCAGTATTTT. Protein product: CASRGGPDTQYF.